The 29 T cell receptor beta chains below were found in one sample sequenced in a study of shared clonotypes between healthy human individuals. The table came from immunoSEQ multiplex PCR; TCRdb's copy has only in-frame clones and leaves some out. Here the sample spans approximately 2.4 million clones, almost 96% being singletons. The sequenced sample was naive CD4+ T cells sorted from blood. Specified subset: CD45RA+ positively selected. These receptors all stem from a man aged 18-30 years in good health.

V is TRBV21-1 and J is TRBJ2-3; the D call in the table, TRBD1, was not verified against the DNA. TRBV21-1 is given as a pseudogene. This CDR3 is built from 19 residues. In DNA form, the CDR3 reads TGTGCCAGCAGCAAAGAGAAAAGAGACAGGGTGGGTGGCACAGATACGCAGTATTTT. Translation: CASSKEKRDRVGGTDTQYF.

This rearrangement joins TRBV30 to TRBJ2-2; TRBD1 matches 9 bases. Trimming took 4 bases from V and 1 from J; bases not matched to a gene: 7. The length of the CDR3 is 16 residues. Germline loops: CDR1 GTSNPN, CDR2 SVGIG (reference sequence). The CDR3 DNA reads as TGTGCCTGGAACAGGGGGCGCCAGGGGAACACCGGGGAGCTGTTTTTT. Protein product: CAWNRGRQGNTGELFF.

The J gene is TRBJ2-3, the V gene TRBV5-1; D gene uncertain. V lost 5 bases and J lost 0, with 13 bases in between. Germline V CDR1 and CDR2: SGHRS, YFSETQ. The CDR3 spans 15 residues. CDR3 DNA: TGCGCCAGCAGTGGGAAGACTTCTAGCACAGATACGCAGTATTTT. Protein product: CASSGKTSSTDTQYF.

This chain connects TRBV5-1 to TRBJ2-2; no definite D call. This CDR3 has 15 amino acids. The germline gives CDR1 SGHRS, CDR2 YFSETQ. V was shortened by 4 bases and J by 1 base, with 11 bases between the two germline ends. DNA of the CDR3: TGCGCCAGCAGCAAAGTCGGGTTGAACACCGGGGAGCTGTTTTTT. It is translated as CASSKVGLNTGELFF.

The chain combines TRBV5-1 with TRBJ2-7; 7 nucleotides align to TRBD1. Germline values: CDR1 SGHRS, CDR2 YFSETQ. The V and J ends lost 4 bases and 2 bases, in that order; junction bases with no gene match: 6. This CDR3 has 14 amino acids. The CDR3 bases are TGCGCCAGCAGCCCGGGACAGCCGGCCTACGAGCAGTACTTC. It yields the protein CASSPGQPAYEQYF.

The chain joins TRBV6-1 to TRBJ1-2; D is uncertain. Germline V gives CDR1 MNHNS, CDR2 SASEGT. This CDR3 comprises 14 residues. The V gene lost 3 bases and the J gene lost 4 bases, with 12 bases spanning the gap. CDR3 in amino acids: CASSDQWMGYGYTF. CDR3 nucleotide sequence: TGTGCCAGCAGTGATCAGTGGATGGGCTATGGCTACACCTTC.

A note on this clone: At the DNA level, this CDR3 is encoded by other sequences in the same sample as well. The CDR3 sequence: CASSPSRQETQYF. The CDR3, as DNA: TGTGCCAGCTCACCAAGCAGACAAGAGACCCAGTACTTC. The chain couples TRBV18 to TRBJ2-5, with unresolved D. CDR3 length equals 13 residues. CDR1 and CDR2 (germline): KGHSH, LQKENI. Trimming stripped 2 bases from V and 2 bases from J, with 6 bases between. Drawing the rest from reference TRBV18 and TRBJ2-5, the complete variable domain is NAGVMQNPRHLVRRRGQEARLRCSPMKGHSHVYWYRQLPEEGLKFMVYLQKENIIDESGMPKERFSAEFPKEGPSILRIQQVVRGDSAAYFCASSPSRQETQYFGPGTRLLVL.

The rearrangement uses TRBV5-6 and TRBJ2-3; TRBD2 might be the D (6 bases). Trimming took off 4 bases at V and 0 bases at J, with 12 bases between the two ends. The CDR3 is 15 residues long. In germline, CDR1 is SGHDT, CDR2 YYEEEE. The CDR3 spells CASSPRDSSTDTQYF. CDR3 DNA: TGTGCCAGCAGCCCCCGGGACTCCAGCACAGATACGCAGTATTTT.

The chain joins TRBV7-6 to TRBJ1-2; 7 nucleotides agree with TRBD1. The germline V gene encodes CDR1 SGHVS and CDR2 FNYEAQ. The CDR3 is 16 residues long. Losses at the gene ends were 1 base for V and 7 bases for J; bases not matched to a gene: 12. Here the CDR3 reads CASSLDSTGSRGGYTF. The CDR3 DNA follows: TGTGCCAGCAGCTTAGACTCGACAGGGTCGAGGGGTGGCTACACCTTC.

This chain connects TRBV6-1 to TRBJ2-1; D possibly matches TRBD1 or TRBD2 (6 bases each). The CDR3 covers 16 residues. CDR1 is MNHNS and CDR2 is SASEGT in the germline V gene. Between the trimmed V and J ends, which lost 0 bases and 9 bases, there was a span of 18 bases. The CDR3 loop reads CASSEAPKGGWGEQFF. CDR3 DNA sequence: TGTGCCAGCAGTGAAGCCCCCAAGGGGGGCTGGGGTGAGCAGTTCTTC.

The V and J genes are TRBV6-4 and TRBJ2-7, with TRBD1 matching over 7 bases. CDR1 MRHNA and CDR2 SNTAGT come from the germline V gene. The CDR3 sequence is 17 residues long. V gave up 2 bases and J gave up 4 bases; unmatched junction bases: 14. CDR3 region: CASSDAFHRGPLYEQYF. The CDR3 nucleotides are TGTGCCAGCAGTGACGCTTTCCACAGGGGACCGCTTTACGAGCAGTACTTC.

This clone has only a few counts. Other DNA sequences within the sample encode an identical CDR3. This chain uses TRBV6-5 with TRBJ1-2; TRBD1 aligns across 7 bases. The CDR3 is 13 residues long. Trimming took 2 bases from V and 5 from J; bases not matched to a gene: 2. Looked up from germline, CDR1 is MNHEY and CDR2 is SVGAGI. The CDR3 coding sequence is TGTGCCAGCAGTTACCAACAGGGGTATGGCTACACCTTC. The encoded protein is CASSYQQGYGYTF.

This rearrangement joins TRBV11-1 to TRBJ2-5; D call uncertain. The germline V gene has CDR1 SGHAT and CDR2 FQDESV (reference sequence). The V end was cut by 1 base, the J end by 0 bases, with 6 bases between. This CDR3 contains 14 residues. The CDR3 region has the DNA TGTGCCAGCAGCTTAGGGACGGACCAAGAGACCCAGTACTTC. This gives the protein CASSLGTDQETQYF.

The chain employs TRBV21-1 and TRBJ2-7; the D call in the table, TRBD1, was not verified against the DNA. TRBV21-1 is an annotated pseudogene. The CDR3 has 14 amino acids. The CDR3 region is CASSRTDRDYEQYF. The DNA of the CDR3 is TGTGCCAGCAGCCGCACGGACAGAGACTACGAGCAGTACTTC.

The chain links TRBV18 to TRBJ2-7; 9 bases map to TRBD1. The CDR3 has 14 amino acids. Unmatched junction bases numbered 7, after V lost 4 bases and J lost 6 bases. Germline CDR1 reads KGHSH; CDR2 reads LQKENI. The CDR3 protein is CASSQSTGGSEQYF. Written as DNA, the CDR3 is TGTGCCAGCTCACAGTCGACAGGGGGAAGCGAGCAGTACTTC.

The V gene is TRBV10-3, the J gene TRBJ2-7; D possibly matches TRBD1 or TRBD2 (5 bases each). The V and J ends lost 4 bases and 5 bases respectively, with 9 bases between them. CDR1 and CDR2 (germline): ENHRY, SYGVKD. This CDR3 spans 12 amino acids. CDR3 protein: CAISGLGDEQYF. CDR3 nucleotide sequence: TGTGCCATCAGTGGACTGGGGGACGAGCAGTACTTC.

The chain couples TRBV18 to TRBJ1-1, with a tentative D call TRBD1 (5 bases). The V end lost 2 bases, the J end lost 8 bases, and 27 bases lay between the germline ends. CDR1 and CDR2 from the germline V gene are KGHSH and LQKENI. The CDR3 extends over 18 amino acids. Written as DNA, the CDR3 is TGTGCCAGCTCACCAATCCCGCAAGCGAGGGCAGGGTTCTCGGAAGCTTTCTTT. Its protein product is CASSPIPQARAGFSEAFF.

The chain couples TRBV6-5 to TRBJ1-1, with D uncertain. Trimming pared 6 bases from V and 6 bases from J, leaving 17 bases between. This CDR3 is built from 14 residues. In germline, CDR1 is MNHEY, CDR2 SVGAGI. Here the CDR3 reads CASSLDPTRAEAFF. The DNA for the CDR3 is TGTGCCAGCAGCCTAGACCCGACCCGCGCTGAAGCTTTCTTT.

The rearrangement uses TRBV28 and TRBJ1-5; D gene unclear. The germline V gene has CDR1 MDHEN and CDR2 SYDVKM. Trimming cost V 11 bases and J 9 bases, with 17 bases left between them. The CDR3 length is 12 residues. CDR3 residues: CASSVLSRPQHF. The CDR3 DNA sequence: TGTGCCTCCAGCGTCCTCTCTCGGCCCCAGCATTTT.

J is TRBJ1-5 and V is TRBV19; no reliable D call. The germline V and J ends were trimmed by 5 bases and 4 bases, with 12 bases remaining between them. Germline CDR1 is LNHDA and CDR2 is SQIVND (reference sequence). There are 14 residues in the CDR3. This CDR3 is CASSAVGGNQPQHF. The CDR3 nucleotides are TGTGCCAGTAGTGCGGTAGGCGGGAATCAGCCCCAGCATTTT.

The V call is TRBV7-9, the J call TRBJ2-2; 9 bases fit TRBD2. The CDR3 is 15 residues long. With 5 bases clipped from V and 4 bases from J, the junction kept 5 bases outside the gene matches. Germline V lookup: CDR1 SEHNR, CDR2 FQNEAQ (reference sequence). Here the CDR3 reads CASSRTSESTGELFF. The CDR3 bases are TGTGCCAGCAGCCGGACTAGCGAAAGCACCGGGGAGCTGTTTTTT.

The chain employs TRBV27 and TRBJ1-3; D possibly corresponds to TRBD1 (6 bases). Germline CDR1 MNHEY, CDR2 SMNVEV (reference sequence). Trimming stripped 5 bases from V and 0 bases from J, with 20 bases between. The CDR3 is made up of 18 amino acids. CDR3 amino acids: CASSPSPPTGPSGNTIYF. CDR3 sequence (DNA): TGTGCCAGCAGTCCCTCTCCCCCGACAGGACCCTCTGGAAACACCATATATTTT.

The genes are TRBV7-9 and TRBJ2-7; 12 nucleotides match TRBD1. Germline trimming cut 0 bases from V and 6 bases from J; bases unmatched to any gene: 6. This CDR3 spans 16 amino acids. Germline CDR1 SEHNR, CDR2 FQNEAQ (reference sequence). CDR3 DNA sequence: TGTGCCAGCAGCTTAGCGGGGACAGGGGGCATTCTCGAGCAGTACTTC. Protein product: CASSLAGTGGILEQYF.

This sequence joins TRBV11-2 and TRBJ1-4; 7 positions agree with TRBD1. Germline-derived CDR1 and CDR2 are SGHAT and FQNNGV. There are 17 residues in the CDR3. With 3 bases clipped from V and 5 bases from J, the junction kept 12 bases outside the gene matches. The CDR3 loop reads CASSFGQATHLNEKLFF. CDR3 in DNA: TGTGCCAGCAGCTTTGGACAGGCGACCCACCTCAATGAAAAACTGTTTTTT.

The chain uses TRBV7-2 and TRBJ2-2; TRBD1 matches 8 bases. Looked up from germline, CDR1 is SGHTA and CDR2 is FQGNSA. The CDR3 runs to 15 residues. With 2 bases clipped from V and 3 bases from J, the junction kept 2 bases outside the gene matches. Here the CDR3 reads CASSLQGAHTGELFF. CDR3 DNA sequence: TGTGCCAGCAGCTTACAGGGGGCGCACACCGGGGAGCTGTTTTTT. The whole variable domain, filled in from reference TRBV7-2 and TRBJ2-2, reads GAGVSQSPSNKVTEKGKDVELRCDPISGHTALYWYRQSLGQGLEFLIYFQGNSAPDKSGLPSDRFSAERTGGSVSTLTIQRTQQEDSAVYLCASSLQGAHTGELFFGEGSRLTVL.

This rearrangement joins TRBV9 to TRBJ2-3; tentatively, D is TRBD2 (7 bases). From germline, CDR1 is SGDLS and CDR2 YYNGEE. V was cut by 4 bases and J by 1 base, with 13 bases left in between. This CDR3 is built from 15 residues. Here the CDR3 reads CASSTRGGGTDTQYF. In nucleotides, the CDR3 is TGTGCCAGCAGCACCCGAGGGGGGGGCACAGATACGCAGTATTTT.

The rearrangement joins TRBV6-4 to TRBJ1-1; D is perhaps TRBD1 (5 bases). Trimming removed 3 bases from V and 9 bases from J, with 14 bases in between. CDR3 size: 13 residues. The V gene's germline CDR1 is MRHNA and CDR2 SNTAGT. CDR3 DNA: TGTGCCAGCAGTGAAGGATCGGGACTGAAAGCTTTCTTT. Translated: CASSEGSGLKAFF.

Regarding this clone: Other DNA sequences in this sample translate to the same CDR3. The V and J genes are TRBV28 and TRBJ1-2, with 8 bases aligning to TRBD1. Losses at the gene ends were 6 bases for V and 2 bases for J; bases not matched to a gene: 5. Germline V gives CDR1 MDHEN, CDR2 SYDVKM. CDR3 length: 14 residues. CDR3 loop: CASSQRDRNYGYTF. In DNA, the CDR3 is TGTGCCAGCAGCCAAAGGGACAGGAACTATGGCTACACCTTC.

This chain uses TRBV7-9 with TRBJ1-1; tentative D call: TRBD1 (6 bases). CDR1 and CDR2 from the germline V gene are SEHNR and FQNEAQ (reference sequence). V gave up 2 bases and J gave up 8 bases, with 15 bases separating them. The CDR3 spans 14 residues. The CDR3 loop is CASSLYGRGSEAFF. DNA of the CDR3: TGTGCCAGCAGCTTATACGGCAGGGGATCCGAAGCTTTCTTT.